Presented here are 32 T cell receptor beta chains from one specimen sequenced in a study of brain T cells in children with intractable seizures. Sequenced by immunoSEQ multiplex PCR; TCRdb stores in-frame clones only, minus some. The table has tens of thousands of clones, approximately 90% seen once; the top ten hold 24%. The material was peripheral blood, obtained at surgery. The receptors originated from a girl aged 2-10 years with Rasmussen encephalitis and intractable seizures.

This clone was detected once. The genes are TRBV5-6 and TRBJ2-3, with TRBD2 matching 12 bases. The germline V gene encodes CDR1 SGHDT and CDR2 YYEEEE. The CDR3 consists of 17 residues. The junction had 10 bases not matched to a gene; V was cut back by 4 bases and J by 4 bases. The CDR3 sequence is CASSHLTSGSRPDTQYF. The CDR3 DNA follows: TGTGCCAGCAGCCATTTGACTAGCGGGAGCCGGCCAGATACGCAGTATTTT.

In DNA, the CDR3 is TGTGCCACTACCTCCGGCCGGGACAGGGAGTATCAGCCCCAGCATTTT. It is translated as CATTSGRDREYQPQHF. The chain uses TRBV19 and TRBJ1-5, with 9 bases lining up with TRBD1. The V gene end was trimmed by 10 bases and the J gene end by 5 bases; junction bases not matched to a gene: 15. CDR1 is LNHDA, CDR2 SQIVND, per germline (reference sequence). The CDR3 contains 16 residues.

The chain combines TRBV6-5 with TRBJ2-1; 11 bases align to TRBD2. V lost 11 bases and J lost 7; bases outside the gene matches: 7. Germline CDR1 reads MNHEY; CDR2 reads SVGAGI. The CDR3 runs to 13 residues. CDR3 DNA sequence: TGTGCCGAGGGACTAGCGGACCGAAATGAGCAGTTCTTC. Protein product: CAEGLADRNEQFF.

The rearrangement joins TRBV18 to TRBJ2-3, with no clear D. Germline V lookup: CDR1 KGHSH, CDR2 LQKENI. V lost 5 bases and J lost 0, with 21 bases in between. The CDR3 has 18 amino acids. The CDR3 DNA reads TGTGCCAGCTCAAAAATGATCCGCAAATCAATAAGCACAGATACGCAGTATTTT. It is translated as CASSKMIRKSISTDTQYF.

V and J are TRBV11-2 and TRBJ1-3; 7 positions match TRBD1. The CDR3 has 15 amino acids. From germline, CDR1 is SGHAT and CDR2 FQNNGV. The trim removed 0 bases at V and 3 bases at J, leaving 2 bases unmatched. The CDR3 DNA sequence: TGTGCCAGCAGCTTAGACAGGGGGATTGGAAACACCATATATTTT. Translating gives CASSLDRGIGNTIYF.

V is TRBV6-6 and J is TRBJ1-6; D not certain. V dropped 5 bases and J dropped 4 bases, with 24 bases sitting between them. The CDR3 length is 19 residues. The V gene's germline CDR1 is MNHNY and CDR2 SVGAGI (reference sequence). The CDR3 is CASSQIGLTLRRYNSPLHF. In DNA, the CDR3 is TGTGCCAGCAGTCAGATCGGCCTCACCCTTAGAAGATATAATTCACCCCTCCACTTT.

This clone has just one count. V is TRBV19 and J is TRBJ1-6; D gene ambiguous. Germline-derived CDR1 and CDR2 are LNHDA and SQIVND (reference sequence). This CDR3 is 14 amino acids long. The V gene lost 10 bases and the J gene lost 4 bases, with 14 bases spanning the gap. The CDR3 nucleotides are TGTGCCACCAAGGACCCCAAATATAATTCACCCCTCCACTTT. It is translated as CATKDPKYNSPLHF.

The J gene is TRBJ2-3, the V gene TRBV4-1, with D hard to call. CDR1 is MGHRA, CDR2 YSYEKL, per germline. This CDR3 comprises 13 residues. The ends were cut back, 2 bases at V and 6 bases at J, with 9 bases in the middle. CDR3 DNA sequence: TGCGCCAGCAGCCAATTCAAGTCCGATACGCAGTATTTT. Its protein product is CASSQFKSDTQYF.

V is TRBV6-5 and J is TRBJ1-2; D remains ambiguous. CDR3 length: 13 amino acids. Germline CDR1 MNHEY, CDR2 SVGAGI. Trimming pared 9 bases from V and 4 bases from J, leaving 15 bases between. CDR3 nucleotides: TGTGCCAGTTCAGAGACTTTAGGCTATGGCTACACCTTC. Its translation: CASSETLGYGYTF.

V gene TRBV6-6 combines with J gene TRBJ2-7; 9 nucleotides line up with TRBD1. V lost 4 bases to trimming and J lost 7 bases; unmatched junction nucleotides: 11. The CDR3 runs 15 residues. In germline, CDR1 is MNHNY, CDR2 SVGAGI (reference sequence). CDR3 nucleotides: TGTGCCAGCAGTTTGACGGGGACAGGGCGAAGGGAGCAGTACTTC. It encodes CASSLTGTGRREQYF.

The CDR3: CASSLDRGPYNEQFF. The CDR3 DNA is TGTGCCAGCAGTTTGGACAGGGGACCATACAATGAGCAGTTCTTC. The chain employs TRBV7-9 and TRBJ2-1, with 9 positions matching TRBD1. This CDR3 contains 15 residues. Germline values: CDR1 SEHNR, CDR2 FQNEAQ (reference sequence). V was clipped by 6 bases and J by 4 bases; unmatched bases: 7. The full variable domain, in which reference TRBV7-9 and TRBJ2-1 provide the parts outside the CDR3, is DTGVSQNPRHKITKRGQNVTFRCDPISEHNRLYWYRQTLGQGPEFLTYFQNEAQLEKSRLLSDRFSAERPKGSFSTLEIQRTEQGDSAMYLCASSLDRGPYNEQFFGPGTRLTVL.

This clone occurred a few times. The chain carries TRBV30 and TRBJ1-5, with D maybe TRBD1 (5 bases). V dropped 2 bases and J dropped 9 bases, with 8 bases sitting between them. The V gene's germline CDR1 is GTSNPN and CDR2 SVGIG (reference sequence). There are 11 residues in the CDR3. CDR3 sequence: CAWSPGGPQHF. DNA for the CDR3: TGTGCCTGGAGTCCGGGGGGGCCCCAGCATTTT.

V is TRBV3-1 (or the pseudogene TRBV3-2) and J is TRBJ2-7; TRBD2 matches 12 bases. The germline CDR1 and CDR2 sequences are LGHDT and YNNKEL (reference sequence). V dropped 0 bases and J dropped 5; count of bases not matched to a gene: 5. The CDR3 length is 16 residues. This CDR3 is CASSQETSGRHHEQYF. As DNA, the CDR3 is TGTGCCAGCAGCCAAGAGACTAGCGGGAGACACCACGAGCAGTACTTC.

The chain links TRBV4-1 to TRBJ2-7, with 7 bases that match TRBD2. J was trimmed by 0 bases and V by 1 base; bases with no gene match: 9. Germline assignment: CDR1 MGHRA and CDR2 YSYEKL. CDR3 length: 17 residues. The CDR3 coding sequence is TGCGCCAGCAGCCAAGCTTTTTCTAGCGGAATCTCCTACGAGCAGTACTTC. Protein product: CASSQAFSSGISYEQYF.

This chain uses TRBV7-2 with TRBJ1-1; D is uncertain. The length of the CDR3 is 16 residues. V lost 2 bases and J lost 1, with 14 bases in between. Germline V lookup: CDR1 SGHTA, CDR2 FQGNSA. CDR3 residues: CASSLTLLDGNTEAFF. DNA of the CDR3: TGTGCCAGCAGCTTAACCCTACTCGATGGGAACACTGAAGCTTTCTTT.

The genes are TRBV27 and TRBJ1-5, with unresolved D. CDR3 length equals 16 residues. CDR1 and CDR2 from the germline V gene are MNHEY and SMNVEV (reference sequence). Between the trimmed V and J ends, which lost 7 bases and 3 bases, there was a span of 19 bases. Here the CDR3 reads CASKETWAANNQPQHF. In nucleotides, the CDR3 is TGTGCCAGCAAGGAGACTTGGGCCGCTAACAATCAGCCCCAGCATTTT.

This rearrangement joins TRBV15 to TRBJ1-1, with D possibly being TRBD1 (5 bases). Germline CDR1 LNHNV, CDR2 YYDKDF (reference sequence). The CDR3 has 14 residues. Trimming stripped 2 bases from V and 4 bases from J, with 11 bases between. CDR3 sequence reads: CATSRLGPGTEAFF. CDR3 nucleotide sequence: TGTGCCACCAGCAGATTGGGACCGGGCACTGAAGCTTTCTTT.

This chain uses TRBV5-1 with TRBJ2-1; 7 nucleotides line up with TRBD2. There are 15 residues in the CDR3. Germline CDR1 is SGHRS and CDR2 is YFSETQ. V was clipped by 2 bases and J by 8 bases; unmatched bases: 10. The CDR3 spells CASSFRTSRSDEQFF. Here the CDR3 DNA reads TGCGCCAGCAGCTTCCGGACTAGTCGATCGGATGAGCAGTTCTTC.

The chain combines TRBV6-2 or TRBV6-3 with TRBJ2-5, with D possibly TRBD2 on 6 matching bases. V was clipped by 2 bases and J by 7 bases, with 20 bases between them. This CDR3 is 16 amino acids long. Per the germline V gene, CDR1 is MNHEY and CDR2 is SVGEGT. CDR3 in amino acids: CASSYEEGLQMVTQYF. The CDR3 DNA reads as TGTGCCAGCAGTTACGAAGAGGGACTCCAGATGGTGACCCAGTACTTC.

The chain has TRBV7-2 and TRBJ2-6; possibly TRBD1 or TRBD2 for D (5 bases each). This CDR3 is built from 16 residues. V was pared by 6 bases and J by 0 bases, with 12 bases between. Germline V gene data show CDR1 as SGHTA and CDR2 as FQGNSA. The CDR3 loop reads CASRGRRGSGANVLTF. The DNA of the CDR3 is TGTGCCAGCAGGGGGCGTCGGGGCTCTGGGGCCAACGTCCTGACTTTC. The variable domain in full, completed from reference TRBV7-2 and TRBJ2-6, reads GAGVSQSPSNKVTEKGKDVELRCDPISGHTALYWYRQSLGQGLEFLIYFQGNSAPDKSGLPSDRFSAERTGGSVSTLTIQRTQQEDSAVYLCASRGRRGSGANVLTFGAGSRLTVL.

Here the CDR3 reads CASRPLDRMNTEAFF. The CDR3, as DNA: TGCGCCAGCAGACCACTCGACAGGATGAACACTGAAGCTTTCTTT. The chain employs TRBV5-1 and TRBJ1-1, with a weak D call TRBD1 (6 bases). CDR1 and CDR2 from the germline V gene are SGHRS and YFSETQ. V dropped 5 bases and J dropped 0 bases, with 14 bases sitting between them. The CDR3 extends over 15 amino acids.

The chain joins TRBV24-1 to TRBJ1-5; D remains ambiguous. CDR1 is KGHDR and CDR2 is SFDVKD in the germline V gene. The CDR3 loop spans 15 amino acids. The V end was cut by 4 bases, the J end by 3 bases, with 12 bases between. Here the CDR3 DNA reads TGTGCCACCAGTGACGCCAAGGCTAACAATCAGCCCCAGCATTTT. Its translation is CATSDAKANNQPQHF.

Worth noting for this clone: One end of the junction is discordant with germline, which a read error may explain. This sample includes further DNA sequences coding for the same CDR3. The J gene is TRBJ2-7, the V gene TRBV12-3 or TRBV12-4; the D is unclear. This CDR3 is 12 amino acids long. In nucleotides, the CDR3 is TGTGCCAGCAGCTTAGCCAGCTACGAGCAGTACTTC. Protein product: CASSLASYEQYF.

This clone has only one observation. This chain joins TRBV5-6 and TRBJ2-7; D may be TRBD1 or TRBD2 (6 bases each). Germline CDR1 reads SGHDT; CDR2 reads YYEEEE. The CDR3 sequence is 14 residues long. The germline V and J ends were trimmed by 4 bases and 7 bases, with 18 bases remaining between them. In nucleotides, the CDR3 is TGTGCCAGCAGCGAGGGGGGTCCAACGAGGGAGCAGTACTTC. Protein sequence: CASSEGGPTREQYF.

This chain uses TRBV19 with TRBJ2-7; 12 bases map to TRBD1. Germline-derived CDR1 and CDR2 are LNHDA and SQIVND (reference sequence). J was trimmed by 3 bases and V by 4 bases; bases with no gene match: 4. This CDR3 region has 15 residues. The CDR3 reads CASSTRDRGLYEQYF. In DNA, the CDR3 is TGTGCCAGTAGTACCCGGGACAGGGGGCTCTACGAGCAGTACTTC.

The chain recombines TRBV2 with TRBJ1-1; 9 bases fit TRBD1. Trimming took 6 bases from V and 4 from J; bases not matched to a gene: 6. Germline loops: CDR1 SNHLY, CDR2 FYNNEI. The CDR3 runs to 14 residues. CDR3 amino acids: CASSARDRVTEAFF. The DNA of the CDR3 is TGTGCCAGCAGCGCTAGGGACAGGGTCACTGAAGCTTTCTTT.

The DNA of the CDR3 is TGTGCCAGCAGCACACGGACAGGGGACGAGCAGTACTTC. Its translation: CASSTRTGDEQYF. V usage is TRBV9 and J usage is TRBJ2-7; TRBD1 aligns across 9 bases. Germline values: CDR1 SGDLS, CDR2 YYNGEE. With 4 bases clipped from V and 5 bases from J, the junction kept 4 bases outside the gene matches. This CDR3 is built from 13 residues.

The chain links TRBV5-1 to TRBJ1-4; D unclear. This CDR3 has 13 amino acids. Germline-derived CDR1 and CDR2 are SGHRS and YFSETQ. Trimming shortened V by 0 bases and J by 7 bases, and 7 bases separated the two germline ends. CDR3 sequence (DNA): TGCGCCAGCAGCTTGGTTGGTGGTGAAAAACTGTTTTTT. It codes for CASSLVGGEKLFF. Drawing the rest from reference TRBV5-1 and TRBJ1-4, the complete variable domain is KAGVTQTPRYLIKTRGQQVTLSCSPISGHRSVSWYQQTPGQGLQFLFEYFSETQRNKGNFPGRFSGRQFSNSRSEMNVSTLELGDSALYLCASSLVGGEKLFFGSGTQLSVL.

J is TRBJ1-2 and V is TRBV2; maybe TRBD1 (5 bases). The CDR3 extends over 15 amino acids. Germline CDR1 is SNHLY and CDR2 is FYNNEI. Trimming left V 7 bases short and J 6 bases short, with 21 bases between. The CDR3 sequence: CASTSREGGEDGYTF. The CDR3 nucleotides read TGTGCCAGCACCTCCAGGGAAGGTGGTGAAGATGGCTACACCTTC. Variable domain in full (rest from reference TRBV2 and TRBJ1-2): EPEVTQTPSHQVTQMGQEVILRCVPISNHLYFYWYRQILGQKVEFLVSFYNNEISEKSEIFDDQFSVERPDGSNFTLKIRSTKLEDSAMYFCASTSREGGEDGYTFGSGTRLTVV.

CDR3 DNA sequence: TGTGCCAGCAGCCCCAGAGTCTACTCTGGGGCCAACGTCCTGACTTTC. It encodes CASSPRVYSGANVLTF. The J gene is TRBJ2-6, the V gene TRBV7-2; no reliable D call. CDR3 length: 16 amino acids. The germline V and J ends were trimmed by 5 bases and 0 bases, with 11 bases remaining between them. Germline V gives CDR1 SGHTA, CDR2 FQGNSA. Full variable domain (outside the CDR3, taken from reference TRBV7-2 and TRBJ2-6): GAGVSQSPSNKVTEKGKDVELRCDPISGHTALYWYRQSLGQGLEFLIYFQGNSAPDKSGLPSDRFSAERTGGSVSTLTIQRTQQEDSAVYLCASSPRVYSGANVLTFGAGSRLTVL.

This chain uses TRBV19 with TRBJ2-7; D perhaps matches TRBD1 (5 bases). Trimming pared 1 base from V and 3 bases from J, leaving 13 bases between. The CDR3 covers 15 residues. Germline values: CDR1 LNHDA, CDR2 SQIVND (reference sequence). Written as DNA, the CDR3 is TGTGCCAGTAGTATAGGTGGGGCCAGCCGCTACGAGCAGTACTTC. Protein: CASSIGGASRYEQYF.

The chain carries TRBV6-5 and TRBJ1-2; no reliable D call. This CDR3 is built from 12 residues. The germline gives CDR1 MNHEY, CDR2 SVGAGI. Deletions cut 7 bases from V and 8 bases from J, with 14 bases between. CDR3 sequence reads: CASTRTGAGYTF. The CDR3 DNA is TGTGCCAGCACTAGAACCGGCGCCGGCTACACCTTC.